This TCR beta chain came from a study of cytomegalovirus exposure and HLA in healthy donors. About the research overall: In an earlier analysis, 117 million unique TCR beta sequences were found from 150 million to 200 million T cells.

Primers: 60 Vbeta forward and 13 Jbeta reverse. The assay was immunoSEQ multiplex PCR, and TCRdb's table has in-frame clones only and misses some. Recorded here are some 76,000 clones; the top ten clones represent roughly 2.3%. The germline gives CDR1 SGHNT, CDR2 YYREEE (reference sequence). Trimming cost V 1 base and J 2 bases, with 13 bases left between them. The CDR3 has 15 amino acids. Sequencing was performed on PBMCs. This chain links TRBV5-4 with TRBJ2-7; tentative D call: TRBD1 (6 bases). The clonotype originates from a female donor in good health and CMV-seropositive. The CDR3 DNA follows: TGTGCCAGCAGCTTGCAGGGGCCTGGGACCTACGAGCAGTACTTC. Amino acid sequence: CASSLQGPGTYEQYF.